The rows below give T cell receptor beta chains drawn from one sample of a study of T cell repertoires in cytomegalovirus infection. TCRdb independently ran MiXCR on the reads; one entry per CDR3 protein. The repertoire holds about 530,000 distinct CDR3 sequences, around a quarter seen once, with roughly an eighth in the top ten. The sequenced sample was PBMCs. The receptors derive from a human donor in good health (CMV status not recorded). Some clones in this sample may be carry-over from other donors' samples. Both conserved end residues are part of each CDR3. D genes are given only for firm matches. Only part of the rows carry a size: once, few, many, or a class if the clone is expanded.

clone size	J gene	D gene	V gene	CDR3 DNA	CDR3 protein
few	TRBJ2-2	TRBD2	TRBV11-3	TGTGCCAGCAGCTACCAACTGGGACTAGGAACCGGGGAGCTGTTTTTT	CASSYQLGLGTGELFF
many	TRBJ2-2	-	TRBV7-8	TGTGCCAGCAGCCTCGTCGGGCCGCTGAACACCGGGGAGCTGTTTTTT	CASSLVGPLNTGELFF
few	TRBJ2-2	-	TRBV25-1	TGTGCCAGCAGTCCCCTGGGGGTCACCGGGGAGCTGTTTTTT	CASSPLGVTGELFF
-	TRBJ2-1	TRBD2	TRBV3-1	TGTGCCAGCAGCCAAGGCCTAGCGGGATGGGTACAGTTCTTC	CASSQGLAGWVQFF
-	TRBJ1-5	-	TRBV20-1	TGCAGTGCTAGAGCCACGGGGCAGGGAATATATAGCAATCAGCCCCAGCATTTT	CSARATGQGIYSNQPQHF
-	TRBJ1-1	TRBD1	TRBV28	TGTGCCAGCACCTCTCGAGCAGGGGGCACTGAAGCTTTCTTT	CASTSRAGGTEAFF
few	TRBJ2-1	TRBD2	TRBV7-8	TGTGCCAGCAGCTTAGCGCATGTCGGGAGGAATGAGCAGTTCTTC	CASSLAHVGRNEQFF
-	TRBJ2-1	TRBD2	TRBV28	TGTGCCAGCAGGGCAGGGAGGGATGAGCAGTTCTTC	CASRAGRDEQFF
-	TRBJ2-3	TRBD1	TRBV7-6	TGTGCCAGCAGTTCACTCACAGGGGCTACAGATACGCAGTATTTT	CASSSLTGATDTQYF
few	TRBJ1-1	-	TRBV6-2/TRBV6-3	TGTGCCAGCAGTTACTCGACGGTTAGGAGGCATCGAGCTGAAGCTTTCTTT	CASSYSTVRRHRAEAFF